The entry that follows covers one T cell receptor (beta chain) sequence. Its cognate antigen is unknown. A second roughly 7 to 12 cycle PCR used barcoded and J-beta primers. TCRdb reprocessed the 5' RACE reads with MiXCR, giving one entry per CDR3 protein. This sample has hundreds of thousands of distinct CDR3 sequences, with approximately 50% found just once. The data belong to a study of blood T cells in healthy people across ages. Study results and caveats: Age brought a roughly linear fall in TCR beta diversity measured per million T cells.

The ends were cut back, 2 bases at V and 5 bases at J, with 13 bases in the middle. The CDR3 loop spans 16 amino acids. The germline V gene encodes CDR1 LNHNV and CDR2 YYDKDF (reference sequence). The sequencing input was blood. J is TRBJ1-6 and V is TRBV15; D not certain. This TCR derives from a woman aged 60-75 years in good health. CDR3 sequence reads: CATSRTDRENNSPLHF. DNA of the CDR3: TGTGCCACCAGCAGAACCGACCGGGAGAATAATTCACCCCTCCACTTT.